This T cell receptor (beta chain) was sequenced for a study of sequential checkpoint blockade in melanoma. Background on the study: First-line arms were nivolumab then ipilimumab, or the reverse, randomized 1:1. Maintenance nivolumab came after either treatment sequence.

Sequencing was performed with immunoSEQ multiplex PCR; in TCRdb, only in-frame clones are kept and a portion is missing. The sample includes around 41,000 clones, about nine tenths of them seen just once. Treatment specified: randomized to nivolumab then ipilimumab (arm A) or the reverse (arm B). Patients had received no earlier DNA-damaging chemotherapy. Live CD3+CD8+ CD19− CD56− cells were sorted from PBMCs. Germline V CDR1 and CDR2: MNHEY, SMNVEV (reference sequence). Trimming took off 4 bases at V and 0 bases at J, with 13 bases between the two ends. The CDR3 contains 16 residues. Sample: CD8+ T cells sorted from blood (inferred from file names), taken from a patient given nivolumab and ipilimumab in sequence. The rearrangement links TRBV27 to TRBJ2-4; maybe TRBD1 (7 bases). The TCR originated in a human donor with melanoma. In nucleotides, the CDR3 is TGTGCCAGCAGTTCACGACAGGGACTAGCCAAAAACATTCAGTACTTC. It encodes CASSSRQGLAKNIQYF.